Shown below are 11 T cell receptor beta chains from a single sample sequenced in a study of T cells after somatic rescue of genetic block. This table comes from immunoSEQ multiplex PCR, and its TCRdb copy is limited to in-frame clones, with some not included. Of roughly 71,000 clones in the sample, around 90% were seen once. Sequencing used peripheral blood mononuclear cells (PBMCs). Receptor source: a man aged 25 to 40.

The V gene is TRBV18, the J gene TRBJ2-3; 7 bases are a match to TRBD1. The CDR3 consists of 16 residues. Germline V gives CDR1 KGHSH, CDR2 LQKENI. The ends lost 1 base at V and 4 bases at J; junction bases unmatched: 8. Written as DNA, the CDR3 is TGTGCCAGCTCACCACTTGGACAGGCGGCCCCAGATACGCAGTATTTT. Its translation is CASSPLGQAAPDTQYF.

A word on this clone: No DNA is shown, since the ends of the CDR3 on it are uncertain; the CDR3 is the one TCRdb lists. J is TRBJ2-2 and V is TRBV5-1. Germline-derived CDR1 and CDR2 are SGHRS and YFSETQ. Inclusive of both ends, the CDR3 amounts to 13 amino acids. The CDR3 is CASSLEFGQGAFF.

For the CDR3, the DNA is TGTGCCAGCAAGGGGCAAGCCGGGACCCAGTACTTC. Protein product: CASKGQAGTQYF. The rearrangement joins TRBV2 to TRBJ2-5, with D possibly TRBD1 on 5 matching bases. V was shortened by 7 bases and J by 7 bases, with 13 bases between the two germline ends. CDR1 is SNHLY and CDR2 is FYNNEI in the germline V gene. The CDR3 is 12 residues long.

The gene calls are TRBV10-3 and TRBJ2-3, with TRBD1 identical over 11 bases. The CDR3 extends over 15 amino acids. From germline, CDR1 is ENHRY and CDR2 SYGVKD. The V gene end was trimmed by 6 bases and the J gene end by 1 base; junction bases not matched to a gene: 3. CDR3 loop: CAIRGQGVGTDTQYF. In nucleotides, the CDR3 is TGTGCCATCAGGGGACAGGGGGTTGGCACAGATACGCAGTATTTT.

This chain joins TRBV7-6 and TRBJ2-7, with 14 nucleotides matching TRBD2. The CDR3 consists of 15 residues. The germline CDR1 and CDR2 sequences are SGHVS and FNYEAQ. The V segment lost 2 bases and the J segment 4 bases; nucleotides outside the gene matches: 1. The CDR3 sequence: CASSLRTSGRYEQYF. The CDR3 DNA follows: TGTGCCAGCAGCTTAAGGACTAGCGGGAGGTACGAGCAGTACTTC.

This chain links TRBV28 with TRBJ2-3; D not certain. CDR1 MDHEN and CDR2 SYDVKM come from the germline V gene. The CDR3 extends over 15 amino acids. Trimming pared 3 bases from V and 1 base from J, leaving 11 bases between. The CDR3 region has the DNA TGTGCCAGCAGTTTGGTTCGGGTGGGCACAGATACGCAGTATTTT. It encodes CASSLVRVGTDTQYF.

This rearrangement joins TRBV5-5 to TRBJ2-7; 7 nucleotides align to TRBD1. Germline lookup yields CDR1 SGHKS and CDR2 YYEKEE (reference sequence). The CDR3 totals 15 residues. V trimming: 5 bases; J trimming: 5 bases; junction bases outside the gene matches: 13. The CDR3 sequence: CASSSYPDRDDEQYF. The CDR3 DNA follows: TGTGCCAGCAGTTCTTACCCTGACAGGGATGACGAGCAGTACTTC.

The chain links TRBV28 to TRBJ2-4; D might be TRBD1 (5 bases). The length of the CDR3 is 18 residues. Looked up from germline, CDR1 is MDHEN and CDR2 is SYDVKM. Trimming removed 6 bases at V and 0 bases at J, with 21 bases between. For the CDR3, the DNA is TGTGCCAGCAGCCCGGCCTCCGTCAGGGTTATAGCCAAAAACATTCAGTACTTC. Translation gives CASSPASVRVIAKNIQYF.

Of note for this clone: The sample holds other DNA sequences that translate to the same CDR3. This rearrangement joins TRBV2 to TRBJ2-6, with no clear D. Germline V gives CDR1 SNHLY, CDR2 FYNNEI. The CDR3 contains 15 residues. V lost 1 base, J lost 0 bases, and 4 bases lay in between. CDR3 sequence reads: CASSEESSGANVLTF. CDR3 DNA sequence: TGTGCCAGCAGTGAAGAGAGCTCTGGGGCCAACGTCCTGACTTTC. The variable domain in full, with the rest retrieved from reference TRBV2 and TRBJ2-6, is EPEVTQTPSHQVTQMGQEVILRCVPISNHLYFYWYRQILGQKVEFLVSFYNNEISEKSEIFDDQFSVERPDGSNFTLKIRSTKLEDSAMYFCASSEESSGANVLTFGAGSRLTVL.

The chain recombines TRBV15 with TRBJ2-1; D remains unclear. Per the germline V gene, CDR1 is LNHNV and CDR2 is YYDKDF (reference sequence). The germline V and J ends were trimmed by 1 base and 5 bases, with 12 bases remaining between them. The CDR3 has 15 amino acids. This chain's CDR3 is CATSRAVWRHNEQFF. In nucleotides, the CDR3 is TGTGCCACCAGCAGAGCCGTCTGGAGACACAATGAGCAGTTCTTC.

The rearrangement joins TRBV4-3 to TRBJ1-2, with D tentatively TRBD1 (5 bases). V lost 4 bases to trimming and J lost 2 bases, with 14 bases between them. The CDR3 contains 15 residues. Germline lookup yields CDR1 LGHNA and CDR2 YSLEER. CDR3 sequence: CASSPRGPPNYGYTF. CDR3 sequence (DNA): TGCGCCAGCAGCCCAAGGGGTCCCCCAAACTATGGCTACACCTTC.